This TCR beta chain was identified in a study of OX40 agonist ivuxolimab in advanced cancers. Turning to the study itself: Ivuxolimab, an antibody acting as an agonist of OX40 (CD134), was used to treat patients. Participants averaged approximately 65 years of age (range 23 to 79) and were 82.7% male. Therapy given before enrollment (anti-PD-1, anti-PD-L1 or anti-CTLA-4) was allowed, and roughly 42% had some.

V lost 6 bases, J lost 7 bases, and 17 bases lay in between. From germline, CDR1 is MRHNA and CDR2 SNTAGT. CDR3 length: 14 amino acids. Assay used: immunoSEQ multiplex PCR; TCRdb lists only in-frame clones, some missing. The sample records some 66,000 clones, 80% to 85% being singletons. This chain links TRBV6-4 with TRBJ2-3; either TRBD1 or TRBD2 may supply D (5 bases each). The sequence was collected from an adult with an advanced solid tumor such as melanoma, head and neck, liver or kidney cancer. The source was CD4+ or CD8+ T cells sorted from blood, collected in a trial of the OX40 agonist ivuxolimab. Here the CDR3 DNA reads TGTGCCAGCAGCCGTGAGGGGTGGATAAATACGCAGTATTTT. It encodes CASSREGWINTQYF.